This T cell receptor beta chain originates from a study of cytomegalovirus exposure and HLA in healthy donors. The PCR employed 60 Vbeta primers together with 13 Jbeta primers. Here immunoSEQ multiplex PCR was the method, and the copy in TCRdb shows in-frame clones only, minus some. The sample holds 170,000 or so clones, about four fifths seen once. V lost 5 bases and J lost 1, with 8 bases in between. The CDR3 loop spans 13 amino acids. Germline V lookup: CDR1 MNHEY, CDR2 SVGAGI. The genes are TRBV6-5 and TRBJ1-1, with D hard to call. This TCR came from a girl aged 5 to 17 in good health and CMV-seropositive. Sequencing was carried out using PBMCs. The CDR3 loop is CASSETENTEAFF. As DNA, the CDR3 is TGTGCCAGCAGTGAAACAGAGAACACTGAAGCTTTCTTT.